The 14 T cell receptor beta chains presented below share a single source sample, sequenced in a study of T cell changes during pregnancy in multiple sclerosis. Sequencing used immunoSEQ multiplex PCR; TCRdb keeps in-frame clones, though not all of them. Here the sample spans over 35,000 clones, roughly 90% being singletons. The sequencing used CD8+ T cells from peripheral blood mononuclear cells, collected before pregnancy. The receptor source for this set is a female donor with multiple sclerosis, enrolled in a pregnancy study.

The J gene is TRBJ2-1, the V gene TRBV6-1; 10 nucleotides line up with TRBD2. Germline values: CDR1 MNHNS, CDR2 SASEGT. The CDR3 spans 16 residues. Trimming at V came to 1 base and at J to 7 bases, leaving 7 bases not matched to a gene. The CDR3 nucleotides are TGTGCCAGCAGTGAAGGTTGGGGACTAGCGTCAAATGAGCAGTTCTTC. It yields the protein CASSEGWGLASNEQFF.

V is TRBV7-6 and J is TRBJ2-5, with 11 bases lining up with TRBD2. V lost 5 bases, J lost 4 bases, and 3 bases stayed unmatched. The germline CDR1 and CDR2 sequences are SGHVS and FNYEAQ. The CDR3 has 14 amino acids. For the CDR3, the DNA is TGTGCCAGCAGCGTAACTAGCGGGGGAGAGACCCAGTACTTC. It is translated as CASSVTSGGETQYF.

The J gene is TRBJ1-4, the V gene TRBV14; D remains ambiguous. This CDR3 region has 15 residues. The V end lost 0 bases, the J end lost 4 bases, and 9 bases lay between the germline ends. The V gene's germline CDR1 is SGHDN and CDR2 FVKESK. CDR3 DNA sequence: TGTGCCAGCAGCCAAGAAAGAGTAAATAATGAAAAACTGTTTTTT. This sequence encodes CASSQERVNNEKLFF. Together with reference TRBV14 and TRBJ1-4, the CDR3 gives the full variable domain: EAGVTQFPSHSVIEKGQTVTLRCDPISGHDNLYWYRRVMGKEIKFLLHFVKESKQDESGMPNNRFLAERTGGTYSTLKVQPAELEDSGVYFCASSQERVNNEKLFFGSGTQLSVL.

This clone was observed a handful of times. The CDR3 DNA reads TGTGCCAGCAGCCCTGACCATGTGGCCGCGGCTAATGAAAAACTGTTTTTT. The encoded protein is CASSPDHVAAANEKLFF. This chain uses TRBV4-2 with TRBJ1-4; D is undetermined. CDR1 and CDR2 (germline): LGHNA, YNFKEQ. The CDR3 extends over 17 amino acids. With 4 bases removed from V and 3 bases from J, the gap between germline ends came to 18 bases.

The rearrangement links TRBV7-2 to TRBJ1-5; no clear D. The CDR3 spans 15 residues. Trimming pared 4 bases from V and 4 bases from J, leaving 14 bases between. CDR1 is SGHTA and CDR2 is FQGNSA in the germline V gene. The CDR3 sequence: CASSSRRPWNQPQHF. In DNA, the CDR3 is TGTGCCAGCAGCTCCCGGAGACCATGGAATCAGCCCCAGCATTTT.

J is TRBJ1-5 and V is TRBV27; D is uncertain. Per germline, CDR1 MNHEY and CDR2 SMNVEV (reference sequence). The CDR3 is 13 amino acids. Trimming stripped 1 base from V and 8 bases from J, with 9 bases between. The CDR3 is CASSLYVFEPQHF. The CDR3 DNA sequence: TGTGCCAGCAGTTTATATGTCTTTGAGCCCCAGCATTTT.

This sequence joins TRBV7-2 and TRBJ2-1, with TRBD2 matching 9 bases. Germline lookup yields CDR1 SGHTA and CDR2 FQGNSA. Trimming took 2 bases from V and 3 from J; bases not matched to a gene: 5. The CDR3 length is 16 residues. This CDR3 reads CASSLILSGSYNEQFF. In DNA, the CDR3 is TGTGCCAGCAGCTTAATTCTTAGCGGGAGCTACAATGAGCAGTTCTTC.

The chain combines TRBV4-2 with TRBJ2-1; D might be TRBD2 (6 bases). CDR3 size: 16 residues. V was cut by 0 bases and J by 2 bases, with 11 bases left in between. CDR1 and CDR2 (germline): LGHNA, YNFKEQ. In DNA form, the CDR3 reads TGTGCCAGCAGCCAAGAGGGGGGAGGCGCCTACAATGAGCAGTTCTTC. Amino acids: CASSQEGGGAYNEQFF.

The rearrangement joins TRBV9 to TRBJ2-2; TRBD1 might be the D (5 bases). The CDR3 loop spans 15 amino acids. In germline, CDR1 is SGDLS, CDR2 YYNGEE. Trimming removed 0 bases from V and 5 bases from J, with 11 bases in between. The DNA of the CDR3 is TGTGCCAGCAGCGTAGAAGGGGCCCCGACCGGGGAGCTGTTTTTT. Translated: CASSVEGAPTGELFF.

CDR3 DNA: TGCAGCGTTGACATGGGGGGTGGCTACACCTTC. Protein product: CSVDMGGGYTF. This sequence joins TRBV29-1 and TRBJ1-2; tentatively, D is TRBD1 (5 bases). The CDR3 runs 11 residues. V lost 3 bases to trimming and J lost 7 bases, with 9 bases between them. Germline-derived CDR1 and CDR2 are SQVTM and ANQGSEA.

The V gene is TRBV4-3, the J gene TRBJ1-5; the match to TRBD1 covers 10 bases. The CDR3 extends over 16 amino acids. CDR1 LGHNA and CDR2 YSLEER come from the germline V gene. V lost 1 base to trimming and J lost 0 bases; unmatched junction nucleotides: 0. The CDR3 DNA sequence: TGCGCCAGCAGCCAAGGGACAGGGGGTAGCAATCAGCCCCAGCATTTT. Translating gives CASSQGTGGSNQPQHF.

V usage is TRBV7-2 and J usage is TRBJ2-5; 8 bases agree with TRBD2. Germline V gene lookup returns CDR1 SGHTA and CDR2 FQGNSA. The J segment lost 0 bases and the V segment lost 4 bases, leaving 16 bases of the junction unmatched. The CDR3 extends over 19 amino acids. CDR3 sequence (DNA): TGTGCCAGCAGCTCCCTATGGAGTTCGAGCGGGGGTGACCAAGAGACCCAGTACTTC. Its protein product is CASSSLWSSSGGDQETQYF.

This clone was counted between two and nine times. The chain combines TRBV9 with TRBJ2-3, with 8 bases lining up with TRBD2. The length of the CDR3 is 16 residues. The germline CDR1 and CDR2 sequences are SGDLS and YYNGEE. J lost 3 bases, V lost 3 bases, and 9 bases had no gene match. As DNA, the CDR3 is TGTGCCAGCAGCGGAGTAGGAGCGGGAGAGACAGATACGCAGTATTTT. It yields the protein CASSGVGAGETDTQYF.

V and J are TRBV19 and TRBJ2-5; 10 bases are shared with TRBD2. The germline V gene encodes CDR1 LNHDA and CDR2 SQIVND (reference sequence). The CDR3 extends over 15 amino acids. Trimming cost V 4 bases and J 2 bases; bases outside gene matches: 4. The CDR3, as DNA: TGTGCCAGTAGTACGTGGACTAGCGGACAAGAGACCCAGTACTTC. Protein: CASSTWTSGQETQYF. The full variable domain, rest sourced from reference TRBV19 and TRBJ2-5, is DGGITQSPKYLFRKEGQNVTLSCEQNLNHDAMYWYRQDPGQGLRLIYYSQIVNDFQKGDIAEGYSVSREKKESFPLTVTSAQKNPTAFYLCASSTWTSGQETQYFGPGTRLLVL.